The TCR beta chain described here comes from a study of blood T cell repertoires in COVID-19. Study-wide background: The United States, Italy and Spain provided the acute and convalescent COVID-19 samples.

The V end was cut by 6 bases, the J end by 6 bases, with 12 bases between. CDR1 MNHEY and CDR2 SMNVEV come from the germline V gene (reference sequence). The CDR3 is 12 amino acids. Authors' methods: Amplification of reference gene primers was used by the study to estimate nucleated cell counts. Sequenced by immunoSEQ multiplex PCR; TCRdb stores in-frame clones only, minus some. The V and J calls and clone size come from that table; D and trimming were worked out from the DNA. The table includes 60,000 to 75,000 clones, 86% detected once. The receptor comes from a man between 65 and 85 years old with active COVID-19. Sequenced material: peripheral blood. This chain joins TRBV27 and TRBJ2-7; TRBD2 might be the D (6 bases). The DNA of the CDR3 is TGTGCCAGCAGCTGGGTGGGGGGCGAGCAGTACTTC. Translating gives CASSWVGGEQYF.